What follows are 9 T cell receptor beta chains derived from one specimen sequenced in a study of T cell responses to AZD1222 COVID-19 vaccine. Sequencing used immunoSEQ multiplex PCR; TCRdb keeps in-frame clones, though not all of them. The profile shows more than 85,000 clones, approximately 89% of them singletons. This specimen consisted of peripheral blood, obtained 28 days after the second AZD1222 dose. These receptors all come from an adult who received the AZD1222 COVID-19 vaccine.

This clone appeared once. J is TRBJ1-5 and V is TRBV24-1; D perhaps matches TRBD1 (6 bases). The V and J ends lost 4 bases and 1 base respectively, with 16 bases between them. The CDR3 runs to 17 residues. CDR1 is KGHDR and CDR2 is SFDVKD in the germline V gene. The CDR3 nucleotides read TGTGCCACCAGTGACTCCGCAGGGGCTGGCAGCAATCAGCCCCAGCATTTT. This sequence encodes CATSDSAGAGSNQPQHF.

This chain joins TRBV15 and TRBJ2-3, with D hard to call. The CDR3 runs 14 residues. The V gene lost 0 bases and the J gene lost 6 bases, with 10 bases spanning the gap. Germline V gene sequence: CDR1 LNHNV, CDR2 YYDKDF (reference sequence). The CDR3 loop is CATSRDYQTDTQYF. CDR3 DNA: TGTGCCACCAGCAGAGATTATCAGACTGATACGCAGTATTTT.

This clone was picked up one time. This sequence joins TRBV5-6 and TRBJ1-3; D is undetermined. The V gene lost 1 base and the J gene lost 0 bases, with 14 bases spanning the gap. The V gene's germline CDR1 is SGHDT and CDR2 YYEEEE. The CDR3 consists of 17 residues. The CDR3 sequence: CASSLKWMGISGNTIYF. DNA of the CDR3: TGTGCCAGCAGCTTGAAGTGGATGGGAATCTCTGGAAACACCATATATTTT.

The chain joins TRBV5-8 to TRBJ2-4, with D perhaps assigned TRBD1 or TRBD2 (6 bases each). The CDR3 length is 13 residues. V lost 7 bases to trimming and J lost 1 base, with 9 bases between them. Germline V CDR1 and CDR2: SGHTS, YDEGEE. The CDR3, as DNA: TGTGCCAGCCCGGGGGCGGCCAAAAACATTCAGTACTTC. Its translation: CASPGAAKNIQYF.

The chain links TRBV7-6 to TRBJ1-6, with D unresolved. The CDR3 loop spans 13 amino acids. The V gene's germline CDR1 is SGHVS and CDR2 FNYEAQ. V was cut by 0 bases and J by 6 bases, with 3 bases left in between. The DNA of the CDR3 is TGTGCCAGCAGCTTAGCTGTTAATTCACCCCTCCACTTT. Translation: CASSLAVNSPLHF. Variable domain in full (rest from reference TRBV7-6 and TRBJ1-6): GAGVSQSPRYKVTKRGQDVALRCDPISGHVSLYWYRQALGQGPEFLTYFNYEAQQDKSGLPNDRFSAERPEGSISTLTIQRTEQRDSAMYRCASSLAVNSPLHFGNGTRLTVT.

V is TRBV7-3 and J is TRBJ2-1, with TRBD2 matching 8 bases. This CDR3 has 16 amino acids. Trimming at V came to 5 bases and at J to 0 bases, leaving 6 bases not matched to a gene. CDR1 is SGHTA, CDR2 FQGTGA, per germline. CDR3 residues: CASSKLSGGSYNEQFF. CDR3 in DNA: TGTGCCAGCAGCAAACTGAGCGGGGGCTCCTACAATGAGCAGTTCTTC.

J is TRBJ2-3 and V is TRBV18, with a possible D match to TRBD2 (6 bases). V dropped 4 bases and J dropped 0 bases, with 14 bases sitting between them. Germline assignment: CDR1 KGHSH and CDR2 LQKENI. The CDR3 consists of 16 residues. The CDR3 DNA is TGTGCCAGCTCACGATCAACCGGGACTAGCACAGATACGCAGTATTTT. This encodes CASSRSTGTSTDTQYF.

V is TRBV10-3 and J is TRBJ2-3, with D possibly TRBD2 on 5 matching bases. The CDR3 totals 13 residues. The V end lost 4 bases, the J end lost 4 bases, and 9 bases lay between the germline ends. The germline gives CDR1 ENHRY, CDR2 SYGVKD. The CDR3 bases are TGTGCCATCAGTGGGCTAGCCGCAGATACGCAGTATTTT. This sequence encodes CAISGLAADTQYF.

This chain connects TRBV7-9 to TRBJ2-1, with 8 nucleotides matching TRBD1. The CDR3 length is 13 residues. J lost 6 bases, V lost 6 bases, and 4 bases had no gene match. From germline, CDR1 is SEHNR and CDR2 FQNEAQ (reference sequence). The CDR3 sequence is CASSWTGFNEQFF. The CDR3 bases are TGTGCCAGCAGTTGGACAGGGTTCAATGAGCAGTTCTTC.